The sample holds a few counts of the clone carrying this TCR beta chain. Its antigen is undetermined. PBMCs yielded sorted CD4+ and CD8+ T cells. These data come from a study of CD8+ T cells in alopecia areata. TCR sequencing used cDNA made by reverse transcription of extracted RNA. TCRdb keeps only in-frame clones here, not all; method: immunoSEQ multiplex PCR. The sample lists 150,000 or so clones; around 57% were seen once. Study findings and constraints: In lesional scalp, particularly from alopecia totalis/universalis, clonality was higher than in normal scalp.

From germline, CDR1 is SGHRS and CDR2 YFSETQ. Trimming shortened V by 1 base and J by 0 bases, and 17 bases separated the two germline ends. CDR3 size: 17 residues. The rearrangement uses TRBV5-1 and TRBJ2-7; TRBD1 is a possible D gene (6 bases). Sample: CD4+ T cells sorted from blood. This clonotype was sampled from a human donor in good health. In nucleotides, the CDR3 is TGCGCCAGCAGCTTGAGTGGTGTAACAGGGAGCTCCTACGAGCAGTACTTC. Its protein product is CASSLSGVTGSSYEQYF.